This T cell receptor beta chain is drawn from a study of blood T cell repertoires in COVID-19. Germline V gene data show CDR1 as SGHVS and CDR2 as FNYEAQ. The CDR3 spans 15 residues. V lost 1 base, J lost 7 bases, and 2 bases stayed unmatched. Data came from immunoSEQ multiplex PCR; TCRdb stores just in-frame clones and leaves some out. Of 140,000 to 150,000 clones in the sample, over 75% were seen once. Input material: peripheral blood. This TCR derives from a man aged 70 or older with acute or convalescent COVID-19. V is TRBV7-6 and J is TRBJ1-6, with TRBD1 matching 9 bases. CDR3 residues: CASSLGQGGNSPLHF. Written as DNA, the CDR3 is TGTGCCAGCAGCTTAGGACAGGGGGGCAATTCACCCCTCCACTTT.